This TCR beta chain was sequenced in a study of blood T cell repertoires in COVID-19. This clone was counted a few times. The protocol was immunoSEQ multiplex PCR, while the TCRdb copy is restricted to in-frame clones and leaves out a portion. The data contain 150,000 to 200,000 clones, less than 90% of them seen just once; the ten biggest clones take up about 2.1%. The CDR3 totals 14 residues. Germline values: CDR1 SQVTM, CDR2 ANQGSEA. V was pared by 6 bases and J by 6 bases, with 7 bases of the junction left unmatched. This sequence was found in a man aged 65-85 years with active or convalescent COVID-19. This chain uses TRBV29-1 with TRBJ2-3; TRBD1 agrees at 12 bases. The sample consisted of peripheral blood. The CDR3 loop is CSVSGTGGRDTQYF. The DNA of the CDR3 is TGCAGCGTCTCCGGGACAGGGGGCCGGGATACGCAGTATTTT.